One and the same sample provided the 32 T cell receptor beta chains below, sequenced in a study of Graves' ophthalmopathy and Graves' hyperthyroidism. Amplification of the TCR beta CDR3 regions used RNA transcripts (as template). Second-round multiplex PCR followed a first-round RT-PCR using HTBI primers. TCRdb re-called the multiplex PCR reads with MiXCR, one entry per CDR3 protein. The sample contains 350,000 to 400,000 distinct CDR3 sequences, 18% of which appear only once. Input material: peripheral blood. The receptors derive from a woman between 18 and 29 years old with Graves' ophthalmopathy.

The rearrangement links TRBV6-5 to TRBJ1-6; D uncertain. V was trimmed by 5 bases and J by 3 bases, leaving 2 bases between them. The CDR3 covers 12 residues. The germline CDR1 and CDR2 sequences are MNHEY and SVGAGI. The CDR3 loop is CASSNYNSPLHF. Written as DNA, the CDR3 is TGTGCCAGCAGTAACTATAATTCACCCCTCCACTTT.

This clonotype was detected ten times or more. The chain recombines TRBV10-1 with TRBJ2-2, with a possible D match to TRBD2 (5 bases). This CDR3 is 14 amino acids long. Germline values: CDR1 WNHNN, CDR2 SYGVQD (reference sequence). Trimming pared 0 bases from V and 7 bases from J, leaving 9 bases between. CDR3 DNA: TGCGCCAGCAGTGAGTCGGGAGCGCACGGGGAGCTGTTTTTT. As protein: CASSESGAHGELFF.

The chain has TRBV6-2 or TRBV6-3 and TRBJ1-1; weak D call: TRBD1 (5 bases). V was pared by 7 bases and J by 0 bases, with 12 bases between. The CDR3 consists of 14 residues. Germline loops: CDR1 MNHEY, CDR2 SVGEGT. The CDR3 here is CASTSRGLNTEAFF. In DNA form, the CDR3 reads TGTGCCAGCACGAGTAGGGGCTTGAACACTGAAGCTTTCTTT.

This clonotype was found many times. This sequence joins TRBV29-1 and TRBJ1-3, with D maybe TRBD1 (5 bases). Germline V gene data show CDR1 as SQVTM and CDR2 as ANQGSEA. V was shortened by 6 bases and J by 8 bases, with 14 bases between the two germline ends. CDR3 length: 12 residues. In nucleotides, the CDR3 is TGCAGCGTCTCCCCCGCGGGGGACACCATATATTTT. It yields the protein CSVSPAGDTIYF.

The table lists this clonotype with many counts. The CDR3 sequence: CSVREIREQYF. Written as DNA, the CDR3 is TGCAGCGTGAGGGAGATTCGGGAGCAGTACTTC. V usage is TRBV29-1 and J usage is TRBJ2-7; TRBD2 might be the D (5 bases). The CDR3 loop spans 11 amino acids. Trimming shortened V by 6 bases and J by 7 bases, and 13 bases separated the two germline ends. The germline V gene has CDR1 SQVTM and CDR2 ANQGSEA.

This clonotype was counted at least ten times. The chain joins TRBV27 to TRBJ2-7; TRBD2 agrees at 11 bases. The CDR3 totals 15 residues. The germline V gene has CDR1 MNHEY and CDR2 SMNVEV (reference sequence). Trimming removed 6 bases from V and 2 bases from J; junction bases left unmatched: 6. The CDR3 nucleotides are TGTGCCAGCAGGCTTTTAGCGGGAGGGACCTACGAGCAGTACTTC. Residues: CASRLLAGGTYEQYF.

This clonotype was counted at least ten times. This chain joins TRBV28 and TRBJ2-5; tentative D call: TRBD2 (6 bases). The CDR3 spans 15 residues. Germline-derived CDR1 and CDR2 are MDHEN and SYDVKM. V shed 4 bases and J shed 6 bases, with 18 bases lying between them. CDR3 in DNA: TGTGCCAGCAGTTCGCGATTTACTAGCTTTCAGACCCAGTACTTC. It specifies CASSSRFTSFQTQYF.

This clonotype was counted ten times or more. CDR3 residues: CASSSGTGVNIQYF. In nucleotides, the CDR3 is TGTGCCAGCAGCTCCGGGACAGGGGTTAACATTCAGTACTTC. The rearrangement links TRBV7-2 to TRBJ2-4; 10 bases fit TRBD1. There are 14 residues in the CDR3. J was trimmed by 7 bases and V by 4 bases; bases with no gene match: 4. CDR1 SGHTA and CDR2 FQGNSA come from the germline V gene.

The rearrangement links TRBV7-8 to TRBJ1-1; no reliable D call. Per germline, CDR1 SGHVS and CDR2 FQNEAQ. V was trimmed by 6 bases and J by 10 bases, leaving 12 bases between them. This CDR3 spans 11 amino acids. The CDR3 spells CASRDWRGAFF. The CDR3, as DNA: TGTGCCAGCAGAGACTGGCGTGGAGCTTTCTTT.

This clonotype was counted ten times or more. This sequence joins TRBV28 and TRBJ2-7, with TRBD1 as a possible D gene (6 bases). Germline V gene lookup returns CDR1 MDHEN and CDR2 SYDVKM. The CDR3 sequence is 14 residues long. Deletions cut 9 bases from V and 4 bases from J, with 19 bases between. This chain's CDR3 is CASQYPRGIYEQYF. The CDR3 bases are TGTGCCAGTCAGTACCCCAGGGGCATTTACGAGCAGTACTTC.

Ten or more counts support this clonotype. This chain connects TRBV4-3 to TRBJ1-6; D gene uncertain. Trimming removed 0 bases from V and 4 bases from J, with 7 bases in between. This CDR3 is 15 amino acids long. Germline CDR1 and CDR2: LGHNA and YSLEER. The CDR3, as DNA: TGCGCCAGCAGCCAAGACGCAGTTTATAATTCACCCCTCCACTTT. It translates to CASSQDAVYNSPLHF.

This clonotype occurred many times. The chain employs TRBV11-2 and TRBJ2-2; 9 bases match TRBD1. The CDR3 consists of 18 residues. The germline gives CDR1 SGHAT, CDR2 FQNNGV. Losses at the gene ends were 5 bases for V and 7 bases for J; bases not matched to a gene: 17. The CDR3 DNA follows: TGTGCCAGCAGCGACCAGTCGTGGGACAGGGAGGATGGCGGGGAGCTGTTTTTT. The encoded protein is CASSDQSWDREDGGELFF.

This clonotype occurred many times. The chain is built from TRBV7-2 and TRBJ1-6; no definite D call. The CDR3 is 18 residues long. The V gene lost 2 bases and the J gene lost 0 bases, with 14 bases spanning the gap. Germline values: CDR1 SGHTA, CDR2 FQGNSA. CDR3 in DNA: TGTGCCAGCAGCTTAAGCGGAACCCTCAGCTCCTATAATTCACCCCTCCACTTT. This encodes CASSLSGTLSSYNSPLHF.

This clonotype came up many times. This rearrangement joins TRBV20-1 to TRBJ1-1; D ambiguous. Germline V lookup: CDR1 DFQATT, CDR2 SNEGSKA (reference sequence). V dropped 6 bases and J dropped 5 bases, with 19 bases sitting between them. The CDR3 runs 14 residues. In DNA form, the CDR3 reads TGCAGTGCCGCGGTAGGTCTTTCGGTGACTGAAGCTTTCTTT. As protein: CSAAVGLSVTEAFF.

There are many counts of this clonotype. The rearrangement joins TRBV20-1 to TRBJ1-2; weak D call: TRBD1 (5 bases). Trimming stripped 1 base from V and 6 bases from J, with 15 bases between. The CDR3 has 14 residues. Germline-derived CDR1 and CDR2 are DFQATT and SNEGSKA (reference sequence). This chain's CDR3 is CSARAGRGGHGYTF. Here the CDR3 DNA reads TGCAGTGCTAGAGCCGGGCGGGGGGGTCATGGCTACACCTTC.

This clonotype occurred many times. The chain combines TRBV28 with TRBJ2-2; D unclear. The germline V and J ends were trimmed by 3 bases and 0 bases, with 5 bases remaining between them. This CDR3 has 14 amino acids. Germline lookup yields CDR1 MDHEN and CDR2 SYDVKM. Here the CDR3 DNA reads TGTGCCAGCAGTTTTACCCCGAACACCGGGGAGCTGTTTTTT. As protein: CASSFTPNTGELFF.

This clonotype has ten or more counts. This chain uses TRBV28 with TRBJ2-5; 7 positions agree with TRBD2. The trim removed 4 bases at V and 2 bases at J, leaving 4 bases unmatched. The CDR3 is 14 amino acids. Germline lookup yields CDR1 MDHEN and CDR2 SYDVKM. The CDR3 sequence: CASSSGLRQETQYF. DNA of the CDR3: TGTGCCAGCAGTTCGGGACTACGTCAAGAGACCCAGTACTTC.

The chain uses TRBV11-2 and TRBJ2-2, with TRBD2 matching 15 bases. CDR3 size: 18 residues. Germline V lookup: CDR1 SGHAT, CDR2 FQNNGV. V lost 5 bases to trimming and J lost 4 bases; unmatched junction nucleotides: 8. The CDR3 loop reads CASSVTGLAGGGTGELFF. The CDR3 region has the DNA TGTGCCAGCAGCGTTACGGGACTAGCGGGAGGAGGCACCGGGGAGCTGTTTTTT.

This clonotype was picked up many times. The chain joins TRBV20-1 to TRBJ2-7, with D maybe TRBD2 (6 bases). CDR1 is DFQATT and CDR2 is SNEGSKA in the germline V gene (reference sequence). Trimming stripped 5 bases from V and 3 bases from J, with 23 bases between. This CDR3 is 16 amino acids long. The CDR3 DNA reads TGCAGTGCTCCCGGTCGTTGGAGGGTTTCCGGCTACGAGCAGTACTTC. Protein product: CSAPGRWRVSGYEQYF.

The chain couples TRBV7-2 to TRBJ2-4, with D perhaps TRBD1 (6 bases). In germline, CDR1 is SGHTA, CDR2 FQGNSA. The CDR3 runs to 15 residues. V lost 1 base to trimming and J lost 3 bases, with 10 bases between them. The CDR3 sequence: CASSLENRVKNIQYF. CDR3 nucleotide sequence: TGTGCCAGCAGCTTAGAGAACAGGGTCAAAAACATTCAGTACTTC.

There are many counts of this clonotype. The chain employs TRBV4-2 and TRBJ1-1; D call uncertain. V lost 0 bases and J 0 bases, leaving 8 bases between the germline ends. Germline CDR1 reads LGHNA; CDR2 reads YNFKEQ. The CDR3 runs 15 residues. CDR3 residues: CASSQEGGMNTEAFF. DNA of the CDR3: TGTGCCAGCAGCCAAGAAGGTGGCATGAACACTGAAGCTTTCTTT.

This clonotype was detected once. The V call is TRBV28, the J call TRBJ1-5, with 7 bases aligning to TRBD1. The J segment lost 3 bases and the V segment lost 6 bases, leaving 5 bases of the junction unmatched. This CDR3 contains 14 residues. CDR1 is MDHEN and CDR2 is SYDVKM in the germline V gene. The CDR3 protein is CASSPGQANQPQHF. DNA for the CDR3: TGTGCCAGCAGCCCAGGACAGGCCAATCAGCCCCAGCATTTT.

This clonotype was seen at least ten times. This chain uses TRBV6-1 with TRBJ2-5; either TRBD1 or TRBD2 may supply D (5 bases each). The germline V and J ends were trimmed by 3 bases and 5 bases, with 13 bases remaining between them. Looked up from germline, CDR1 is MNHNS and CDR2 is SASEGT. The CDR3 runs 14 residues. The CDR3 loop reads CASSDGDGRETQYF. The CDR3 coding sequence is TGTGCCAGCAGTGATGGGGACGGCAGGGAGACCCAGTACTTC.

This clonotype was seen repeatedly, ten times or more. V gene TRBV6-2 or TRBV6-3 combines with J gene TRBJ1-5; no firm D call. The germline V and J ends were trimmed by 2 bases and 8 bases, with 13 bases remaining between them. CDR1 and CDR2 from the germline V gene are MNHEY and SVGEGT. This CDR3 spans 14 amino acids. CDR3 in DNA: TGTGCCAGCAGTTACACCTCCACCCTGGAGCCCCAGCATTTT. It translates to CASSYTSTLEPQHF.

At least ten counts were recorded for this clonotype. The chain employs TRBV11-2 and TRBJ1-3; the D is unclear. This CDR3 has 15 residues. The germline V and J ends were trimmed by 5 bases and 3 bases, with 14 bases remaining between them. The germline V gene encodes CDR1 SGHAT and CDR2 FQNNGV. Here the CDR3 reads CASSTPSDGGNTIYF. CDR3 nucleotide sequence: TGTGCCAGCAGCACCCCCTCGGACGGTGGAAACACCATATATTTT.

The sample holds many counts of this clonotype. The chain recombines TRBV9 with TRBJ1-1; no firm D call. CDR1 SGDLS and CDR2 YYNGEE come from the germline V gene. CDR3 length: 13 residues. V gave up 0 bases and J gave up 11 bases, with 14 bases separating them. CDR3 sequence reads: CASSVGGGRRAFF. CDR3 nucleotide sequence: TGTGCCAGCAGCGTAGGGGGTGGCCGCAGGGCTTTCTTT.

In this sample, this clonotype turned up a few times. The chain couples TRBV6-2 or TRBV6-3 to TRBJ2-7, with D possibly being TRBD2 (5 bases). From germline, CDR1 is MNHEY and CDR2 SVGEGT. Trimming took off 4 bases at V and 0 bases at J, with 10 bases between the two ends. There are 14 residues in the CDR3. The DNA for the CDR3 is TGTGCCAGCAGTTCCCAGCGGCACTCCTACGAGCAGTACTTC. Its translation: CASSSQRHSYEQYF.

This clonotype was counted only a few times. At one of its ends the junction is not consistent with the germline gene, which may arise from a read error. The chain joins TRBV6-1 to TRBJ2-5; 7 bases align to TRBD1. CDR1 and CDR2 (germline): MNHNS, SASEGT. The CDR3 spans 11 residues. Here the CDR3 reads CASSDPGTDNF. As DNA, the CDR3 is TGTGCCAGCAGTGACCCCGGGACAGACAACTTC.

V usage is TRBV6-1 and J usage is TRBJ1-1; no definite D call. The CDR3 runs to 11 residues. V lost 3 bases and J 9 bases, leaving 8 bases between the germline ends. Per germline, CDR1 MNHNS and CDR2 SASEGT. The CDR3 loop reads CASSDGPQAFF. The CDR3, as DNA: TGTGCCAGCAGTGATGGACCTCAAGCTTTCTTT.

This clonotype has at least ten counts. The chain combines TRBV5-6 with TRBJ2-2, with D unclear. V dropped 5 bases and J dropped 0 bases, with 14 bases sitting between them. Germline V CDR1 and CDR2: SGHDT, YYEEEE. This CDR3 region has 16 residues. CDR3: CASRVVGQANTGELFF. CDR3 DNA: TGTGCCAGCAGAGTGGTTGGTCAGGCGAACACCGGGGAGCTGTTTTTT.

Many counts were recorded for this clonotype. J is TRBJ2-7 and V is TRBV7-2; 8 positions match TRBD1. V lost 5 bases to trimming and J lost 0 bases; unmatched junction nucleotides: 9. Germline V gives CDR1 SGHTA, CDR2 FQGNSA. This CDR3 has 16 amino acids. The CDR3 DNA sequence: TGTGCCAGCAGCACCCGGACAGGGTGGAGCTCCTACGAGCAGTACTTC. It translates to CASSTRTGWSSYEQYF.

This clonotype was recorded at least ten times. The chain links TRBV20-1 to TRBJ2-7; the match to TRBD1 covers 9 bases. There are 14 residues in the CDR3. From germline, CDR1 is DFQATT and CDR2 SNEGSKA (reference sequence). J gave up 3 bases and V 6 bases, and 9 bases lay outside the gene matches. CDR3 nucleotide sequence: TGCAGTGCCCAGGTTCCGGGACAGGGCTACGAGCAGTACTTC. Its protein product is CSAQVPGQGYEQYF.